Listed here is a single T cell receptor beta chain. Its antigen remains undetermined. Within one base of it there is no much larger clone, and no base qualities were kept. As encoded in the germline V gene, CDR1 is SGHRS while CDR2 is YFSETQ. Germline trimming amounts to 0 bases on V and 1 base on J, with 3 as the count of junction bases outside the gene matches. The CDR3 sequence holds 15 residues, the cysteine and phenylalanine included. Just the 45-base CDR3 DNA is kept, in frame starting at base 1. The entry originates in a study of blood T cell repertoires in COVID-19 (dated by TCRdb to the early 2020s). Turning to the overall study: Samples covering the acute and convalescent phases of COVID-19 were provided by collaborators in the United States, Italy and Spain. HLA class I and class II types, where available, came from metadata supplied by the sample provider rather than from assay-based typing. The dataset comprised deeply sampled blood TCRbeta repertoires from subjects exposed to, actively infected with, or recovered from COVID-19. The repertoires were released in a freely available public database meant as a resource for research on the immune response to SARS-CoV-2. The material from the prospective study consisted of cDNA or gDNA derived from T cells, B-cell-depleted T cells, or PBMCs. The sample metadata nearly always contained a de-identified subject ID, COVID-19 status, age in years and sex. The samples were drawn from the first 160 participants of the ongoing ImmuneRACE study and from 1,254 subjects provided by 6 global collaborators.

The investigation overall reported the following: The amount of clinical and demographic metadata varied by source and participant and was provided uncurated.

Whole blood was collected in K2EDTA tubes by collaborating institutions according to the institutions' own protocols. For TCRbeta analysis, collaborators shipped samples in one of three forms: frozen whole blood, isolated PBMCs, or DNA extracted from either of those sample types. TCRbeta CDR3 regions were amplified from genomic DNA using the immunoSEQ Assay, a bias-controlled multiplex PCR. Under the source paper's analysis protocol: Nucleated cell counts per sample were estimated from amplification of reference gene primers within the assay. Sequence reads were collapsed and filtered to measure the absolute abundance of every unique TCRbeta CDR3 rearrangement. For each sample, productive Simpson clonality was calculated as the square root of Simpson's diversity index across productive rearrangements. In its TCRdb copy, this immuneACCESS table keeps in-frame sequences only and misses some clones. Where compared with another copy, unresolved V genes explain less than half of these, and the others have no known cause. V and J calls and clone size are copied from that table; D and trimming were computed from the DNA. The sample data list roughly 86,000 clones, and over 80% of these were observed just once. The leading ten clones occupy approximately 2% of the sample.

The chain is made from TRBV5-1 and TRBJ2-7; 8 nucleotides in the junction match TRBD1. The source is a woman aged 70-85 years with acute or convalescent COVID-19. The sample comprised peripheral blood. The DNA sequence reads TGCGCCAGCAGCTTGGGCTGGACAGGGTCCTACGAGCAGTACTTC. The encoded protein is CASSLGWTGSYEQYF.